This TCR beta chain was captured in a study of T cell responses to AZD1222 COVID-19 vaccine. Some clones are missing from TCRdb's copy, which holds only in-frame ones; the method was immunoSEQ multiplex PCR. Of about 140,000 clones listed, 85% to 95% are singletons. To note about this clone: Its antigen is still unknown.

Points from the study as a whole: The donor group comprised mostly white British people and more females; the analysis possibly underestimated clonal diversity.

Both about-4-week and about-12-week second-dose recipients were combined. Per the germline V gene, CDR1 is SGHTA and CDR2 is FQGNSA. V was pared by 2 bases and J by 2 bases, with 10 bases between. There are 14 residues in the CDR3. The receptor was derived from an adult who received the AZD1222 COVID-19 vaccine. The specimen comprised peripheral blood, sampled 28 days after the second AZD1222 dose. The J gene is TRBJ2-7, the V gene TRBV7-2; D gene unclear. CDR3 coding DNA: TGTGCCAGCAGCTTAACCCCGGAAGCCTACGAGCAGTACTTC. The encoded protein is CASSLTPEAYEQYF.